One sample yielded the 22 T cell receptor beta chains listed below, sequenced in a study of T cell changes during pregnancy in multiple sclerosis. Sequencing was performed with immunoSEQ multiplex PCR; in TCRdb, only in-frame clones are kept and a portion is missing. Of about 32,000 clones in the sample, about nine tenths were seen once. This material consisted of CD8+ T cells from peripheral blood mononuclear cells, taken in the first trimester of pregnancy. All receptors come from a female donor with multiple sclerosis, enrolled in a pregnancy study.

This clone was counted a single time. V gene TRBV7-2 combines with J gene TRBJ2-7, with TRBD1 matching over 9 bases. The ends lost 2 bases at V and 1 base at J; junction bases unmatched: 9. The CDR3 covers 17 residues. CDR1 SGHTA and CDR2 FQGNSA come from the germline V gene. For the CDR3, the DNA is TGTGCCAGCAGCTTAAGGGTTTTGGGGACAGGGTCCTACGAGCAGTACTTC. This gives the protein CASSLRVLGTGSYEQYF.

The V and J genes are TRBV6-5 and TRBJ1-1; tentatively, D is TRBD1 (6 bases). CDR3 length: 15 residues. Germline CDR1 MNHEY, CDR2 SVGAGI. Trimming shortened V by 7 bases and J by 2 bases, and 17 bases separated the two germline ends. Written as DNA, the CDR3 is TGTGCCAGCACCGCGGGGGCAAATAGTAACACTGAAGCTTTCTTT. Its protein is CASTAGANSNTEAFF.

J is TRBJ1-1 and V is TRBV5-1; 7 bases are shared with TRBD1. The CDR3 sequence is 15 residues long. V shed 1 base and J 1 base; nucleotides not matched to a gene: 4. The germline V gene encodes CDR1 SGHRS and CDR2 YFSETQ. The CDR3: CASSLTTGANTEAFF. The CDR3 DNA follows: TGCGCCAGCAGCTTGACCACAGGGGCGAACACTGAAGCTTTCTTT. Supplemented by reference TRBV5-1 and TRBJ1-1, the full variable domain reads KAGVTQTPRYLIKTRGQQVTLSCSPISGHRSVSWYQQTPGQGLQFLFEYFSETQRNKGNFPGRFSGRQFSNSRSEMNVSTLELGDSALYLCASSLTTGANTEAFFGQGTRLTVV.

This sequence joins TRBV7-4 and TRBJ2-3, with D possibly TRBD2 on 6 matching bases. CDR1 and CDR2 (germline): SGHVT, SQSDAQ. The CDR3 is made up of 15 amino acids. Trimming stripped 8 bases from V and 6 bases from J, with 21 bases between. Here the CDR3 reads CASPGRGQSKDTQYF. The DNA of the CDR3 is TGTGCCAGCCCCGGGCGGGGCCAGTCGAAGGATACGCAGTATTTT.

DNA of the CDR3: TGTGCCAGTAGTATATTTGGCCCGGGCACCGGGGAGCTGTTTTTT. Protein: CASSIFGPGTGELFF. V and J are TRBV19 and TRBJ2-2; D is ambiguous. V was clipped by 2 bases and J by 4 bases, with 11 bases between them. CDR3 length: 15 residues. Per germline, CDR1 LNHDA and CDR2 SQIVND (reference sequence).

The gene calls are TRBV6-1 and TRBJ2-1, with TRBD2 matching 7 bases. The CDR3 has 13 amino acids. The germline gives CDR1 MNHNS, CDR2 SASEGT. The CDR3 region is CAGGETLYNEQFF. CDR3 nucleotide sequence: TGTGCGGGGGGGGAGACCCTCTACAATGAGCAGTTCTTC.

The CDR3 coding sequence is TGTGCCAGCAGGGGGCAGCCCTACGAGCAGTACTTC. The encoded protein is CASRGQPYEQYF. The chain recombines TRBV28 with TRBJ2-7; maybe TRBD1 (5 bases). This CDR3 has 12 amino acids. The germline V gene encodes CDR1 MDHEN and CDR2 SYDVKM. V gave up 6 bases and J gave up 2 bases, with 8 bases separating them. The full variable domain, completed using reference TRBV28 and TRBJ2-7, is DVKVTQSSRYLVKRTGEKVFLECVQDMDHENMFWYRQDPGLGLRLIYFSYDVKMKEKGDIPEGYSVSREKKERFSLILESASTNQTSMYLCASRGQPYEQYFGPGTRLTVT.

The chain has TRBV11-2 and TRBJ2-4; 10 bases map to TRBD2. V shed 1 base and J 0 bases; nucleotides not matched to a gene: 0. This CDR3 region has 16 residues. Per germline, CDR1 SGHAT and CDR2 FQNNGV. The CDR3 protein is CASSLASGRAKNIQYF. The CDR3 DNA reads TGTGCCAGCAGCTTAGCTAGCGGGAGAGCCAAAAACATTCAGTACTTC.

The chain carries TRBV5-1 and TRBJ2-5; TRBD2 matches at 7 bases. CDR3 length equals 15 residues. CDR1 and CDR2 (germline): SGHRS, YFSETQ. V shed 9 bases, J shed 4 bases, and the junction held 15 bases outside the gene matches. In DNA form, the CDR3 reads TGCGCCACAGCAGCCTGGTGGGGGAGGGGAGAGACCCAGTACTTC. Its translation: CATAAWWGRGETQYF.

This chain connects TRBV28 to TRBJ1-2; no clear D gene. Looked up from germline, CDR1 is MDHEN and CDR2 is SYDVKM. This CDR3 is 14 amino acids long. Trimming pared 1 base from V and 4 bases from J, leaving 10 bases between. As DNA, the CDR3 is TGTGCCAGCAGTTTATCCGGGAATTCCTATGGCTACACCTTC. Residues: CASSLSGNSYGYTF.

This chain's CDR3 is CSLVGATGEQYF. The CDR3 DNA reads as TGCAGCTTGGTGGGGGCGACGGGCGAGCAGTACTTC. The rearrangement uses TRBV29-1 and TRBJ2-7; maybe TRBD1 (6 bases). CDR1 SQVTM and CDR2 ANQGSEA come from the germline V gene. Trimming took off 8 bases at V and 6 bases at J, with 17 bases between the two ends. This CDR3 has 12 amino acids.

The CDR3 protein is CASSRDRNTEAFF. In DNA, the CDR3 is TGCGCCAGCAGTCGGGACAGGAACACTGAAGCTTTCTTT. This chain links TRBV10-2 with TRBJ1-1, with 7 bases aligning to TRBD1. Germline CDR1 WSHSY, CDR2 SAAADI. This CDR3 comprises 13 residues. V lost 5 bases and J lost 1; bases outside the gene matches: 1.

The chain joins TRBV28 to TRBJ1-5; 12 positions match TRBD1. Germline loops: CDR1 MDHEN, CDR2 SYDVKM. V shed 5 bases and J 7 bases; nucleotides not matched to a gene: 3. There are 14 residues in the CDR3. The CDR3: CASSRDRGPQPQHF. The CDR3 bases are TGTGCCAGCAGTAGGGACAGGGGGCCCCAGCCCCAGCATTTT.

With regard to this clone: This specimen includes other DNA sequences encoding the same CDR3. The V gene is TRBV6-1, the J gene TRBJ2-5, with 12 bases matching TRBD2. The CDR3 loop spans 15 amino acids. From germline, CDR1 is MNHNS and CDR2 SASEGT. J gave up 2 bases and V 2 bases, and 0 bases lay outside the gene matches. The CDR3 region has the DNA TGTGCCAGCAGTGAACTAGCGGGAGGGCAAGAGACCCAGTACTTC. Translated: CASSELAGGQETQYF.

The chain has TRBV4-3 and TRBJ1-2; a possible D gene is TRBD1 (6 bases). The V gene lost 5 bases and the J gene lost 4 bases, with 17 bases spanning the gap. Germline assignment: CDR1 LGHNA and CDR2 YSLEER. The CDR3 extends over 15 amino acids. The CDR3 sequence: CASSAPGHQLYGYTF. CDR3 coding DNA: TGCGCCAGCAGCGCCCCGGGACACCAACTCTATGGCTACACCTTC.

V gene TRBV6-5 combines with J gene TRBJ1-2, with a tentative D call TRBD1 (5 bases). The length of the CDR3 is 13 residues. Trimming took 5 bases from V and 2 from J, leaving 9 bases between them. Germline assignment: CDR1 MNHEY and CDR2 SVGAGI. CDR3 in amino acids: CASSTGLNYGYTF. CDR3 DNA: TGTGCCAGCAGTACAGGTTTAAACTATGGCTACACCTTC.

This chain joins TRBV2 and TRBJ1-3; 10 bases line up with TRBD1. CDR3 length: 16 amino acids. V trimming: 1 base; J trimming: 4 bases; junction bases outside the gene matches: 4. Germline-derived CDR1 and CDR2 are SNHLY and FYNNEI. CDR3 loop: CASSEGTGGYGNTIYF. The CDR3, as DNA: TGTGCCAGCAGTGAAGGGACAGGGGGATACGGAAACACCATATATTTT.

This rearrangement joins TRBV6-5 to TRBJ1-2; 11 bases agree with TRBD1. Germline values: CDR1 MNHEY, CDR2 SVGAGI. V lost 0 bases, J lost 6 bases, and 6 bases stayed unmatched. The CDR3 totals 16 residues. The CDR3 sequence is CASSYSIGQGADGYTF. For the CDR3, the DNA is TGTGCCAGCAGTTACTCGATTGGACAGGGGGCGGATGGCTACACCTTC.

For the CDR3, the DNA is TGCGCCAGCAGCCCGACGCCGACAGGGGAGCATGAAAAACTGTTTTTT. It translates to CASSPTPTGEHEKLFF. The rearrangement links TRBV4-1 to TRBJ1-4, with 8 bases aligning to TRBD1. J gave up 6 bases and V 4 bases, and 10 bases lay outside the gene matches. This CDR3 spans 16 amino acids. In germline, CDR1 is MGHRA, CDR2 YSYEKL.

The chain is built from TRBV4-1 and TRBJ1-3; 9 nucleotides line up with TRBD1. The CDR3 is 19 residues long. Per the germline V gene, CDR1 is MGHRA and CDR2 is YSYEKL. Trimming at V came to 1 base and at J to 3 bases, leaving 13 bases not matched to a gene. The CDR3 is CASSQVPPGQGLYGNTIYF. CDR3 bases: TGCGCCAGCAGCCAAGTTCCTCCGGGACAGGGTCTTTATGGAAACACCATATATTTT.

The V and J genes are TRBV4-2 and TRBJ2-1, with 10 bases that match TRBD2. In germline, CDR1 is LGHNA, CDR2 YNFKEQ. CDR3 length equals 15 residues. Unmatched junction bases numbered 6, after V lost 4 bases and J lost 6 bases. CDR3 in amino acids: CASSPTSGIGNEQFF. CDR3 sequence (DNA): TGTGCCAGCAGCCCTACTAGCGGGATAGGCAATGAGCAGTTCTTC.

The chain has TRBV11-2 and TRBJ2-3; 8 positions agree with TRBD2. The V segment lost 1 base and the J segment 5 bases; nucleotides outside the gene matches: 8. From germline, CDR1 is SGHAT and CDR2 FQNNGV. The CDR3 is made up of 16 amino acids. CDR3 loop: CASSLVVGLAGDTQYF. The DNA of the CDR3 is TGTGCCAGCAGCTTAGTGGTCGGGCTAGCGGGAGATACGCAGTATTTT.